This T cell receptor (beta chain) was recovered during a study of blood T cell repertoires in COVID-19 (dated by TCRdb to 2020 to 2022). Study-level background: Collaborator samples came from the United States, Italy and Spain and covered acute and convalescent phases of COVID-19. The prospective study material was composed of cDNA or gDNA derived from T cells, B-cell-depleted T cells, or PBMCs. Subjects who had been exposed to COVID-19, were actively infected with it, or had recovered from it provided the deeply sampled blood TCRbeta repertoires that made up the dataset. A freely available public database, intended as a resource for researchers studying the immune response to SARS-CoV-2, is where the repertoires were released. The samples were drawn from two sources: the first 160 participants of the ongoing ImmuneRACE study, and 1,200 or so subjects contributed by 6 global collaborators. The sample metadata nearly always contained a de-identified subject ID, COVID-19 status, age in years and sex. HLA class I and class II types, where available, came from metadata supplied by the sample provider rather than from assay-based typing. Overall study outcomes, separate from this receptor: The amount of clinical and demographic metadata varied by source and participant and was provided uncurated.

A remark on this clone: The antigen this receptor binds is unknown. Per-base qualities were not stored, and no clone one base away is much larger.

TCRbeta CDR3 regions were amplified from genomic DNA by means of the immunoSEQ Assay, a bias-controlled multiplex PCR. For the original study's pipeline: The number of nucleated cells in each sample was estimated by amplification of reference gene primers within the assay. Sequence reads were collapsed and filtered to measure the absolute abundance of every unique TCRbeta CDR3 rearrangement. For each sample, productive Simpson clonality was calculated as the square root of Simpson's diversity index over productive rearrangements. TCRdb obtained this table from immuneACCESS and retained in-frame rearrangements with V and J assigned. These tables miss some clones; where compared with another copy, unresolved V genes account for less than half of the shortfall, and the remainder is unexplained. Clone size and the V and J calls come from that table; the DNA yielded D and trimming. The sample table shows roughly 250,000 clones, and approximately 80% are seen once. Clones ranked in the top ten supply about 9.5% of the sample.

The collaborating institutions used their own protocols to collect whole blood in K2EDTA tubes. For TCRbeta analysis, collaborators shipped samples as frozen whole blood, isolated PBMCs, or DNA extracted from either of those sample types. The cysteine opens and the phenylalanine closes a CDR3 of 15 amino acids. CDR3 DNA is the only sequence kept; it has 45 bases, read in frame from the first base. Clipping removes 5 bases from V and 4 bases from J, with 9 as the unmatched junction base count. Per the germline V gene, MDHEN is the CDR1 and SYDVKM is the CDR2. Sequencing was carried out using peripheral blood. This TCR was sampled from a woman of 80 years or more with acute or convalescent COVID-19. The rearranged chain carries TRBV28 and TRBJ2-7, with TRBD1 matching 9 junction bases. At the DNA level, the sequence is TGTGCCAGCAGTATTCCGGGACAGGGTGGGTACGAGCAGTACTTC. Its translation is CASSIPGQGGYEQYF.